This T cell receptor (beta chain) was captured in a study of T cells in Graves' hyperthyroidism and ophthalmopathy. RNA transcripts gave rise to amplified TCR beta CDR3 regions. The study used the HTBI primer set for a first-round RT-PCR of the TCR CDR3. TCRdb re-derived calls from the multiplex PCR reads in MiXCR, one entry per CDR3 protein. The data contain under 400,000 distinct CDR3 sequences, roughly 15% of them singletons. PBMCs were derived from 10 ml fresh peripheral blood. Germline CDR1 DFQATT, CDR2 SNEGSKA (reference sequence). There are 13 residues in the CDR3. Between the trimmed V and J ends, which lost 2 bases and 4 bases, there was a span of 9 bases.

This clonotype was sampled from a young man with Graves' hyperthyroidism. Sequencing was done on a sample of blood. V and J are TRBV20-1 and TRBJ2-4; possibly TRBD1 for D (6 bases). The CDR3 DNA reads TGCAGTGCTAGAAGGCAGGGGAAAAACATTCAGTACTTC. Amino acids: CSARRQGKNIQYF.